The next 3 T cell receptor beta chains were all read from a single sample in a study of T cell responses to AZD1222 COVID-19 vaccine. Clones were read by immunoSEQ multiplex PCR, and TCRdb kept only the in-frame ones, dropping some. The table has 100,000 to 150,000 clones, around 90% seen once; the top ten hold approximately 1.1%. Sequenced material: peripheral blood, taken 28 days after the second AZD1222 dose. These receptor sequences come from an adult who received the AZD1222 COVID-19 vaccine.

The chain recombines TRBV7-9 with TRBJ2-3; D gene ambiguous. Germline V gene lookup returns CDR1 SEHNR and CDR2 FQNEAQ (reference sequence). The V end lost 5 bases, the J end lost 2 bases, and 2 bases lay between the germline ends. This CDR3 is built from 11 residues. This CDR3 reads CASSHTDTQYF. The CDR3 DNA reads TGTGCCAGCAGCCACACAGATACGCAGTATTTT.

In its sample, this clone was seen once. The J gene is TRBJ1-2, the V gene TRBV19; D is unclear. Germline CDR1 and CDR2: LNHDA and SQIVND (reference sequence). This CDR3 spans 15 amino acids. The V gene lost 6 bases and the J gene lost 0 bases, with 14 bases spanning the gap. As DNA, the CDR3 is TGTGCCAGTAGGGGATTGACGGTGACTAACTATGGCTACACCTTC. It yields the protein CASRGLTVTNYGYTF.

The chain couples TRBV6-5 to TRBJ1-5; 7 bases match TRBD1. V lost 8 bases and J lost 3; bases outside the gene matches: 4. Looked up from germline, CDR1 is MNHEY and CDR2 is SVGAGI. The CDR3 covers 13 residues. The chain's CDR3 is CASGTALNQPQHF. The CDR3 nucleotides are TGTGCCAGCGGGACAGCACTCAATCAGCCCCAGCATTTT.